Presented here are 3 T cell receptor beta chains from one specimen sequenced in a study of identical twins. TCRdb itself ran the 5' RACE reads through MiXCR, one entry per CDR3 protein. Of around 1.7 million distinct CDR3 sequences listed, about 32% are singletons. The sequenced material came from cord blood. These receptors came from a newborn girl in good health.

The chain is built from TRBV6-1 and TRBJ1-2, with D tentatively TRBD1 (5 bases). Germline lookup yields CDR1 MNHNS and CDR2 SASEGT. The CDR3 totals 15 residues. V was clipped by 1 base and J by 7 bases, with 16 bases between them. CDR3 DNA: TGTGCCAGCAGTGAAGGAAATTCCAGGGCTGGTGGCTACACCTTC. It codes for CASSEGNSRAGGYTF.

This clonotype was counted a few times. The rearrangement uses TRBV15 and TRBJ1-4, with 7 bases fitting TRBD1. Germline V gene sequence: CDR1 LNHNV, CDR2 YYDKDF (reference sequence). The CDR3 loop spans 16 amino acids. V shed 4 bases and J 5 bases; nucleotides not matched to a gene: 10. Here the CDR3 DNA reads TGTGCCACCAGCATACCACAACAGGGGCGGAATGAAAAACTGTTTTTT. Translating it yields CATSIPQQGRNEKLFF.

This clonotype was detected only a few times. A read error may be the cause here, since a much bigger clone is one base away. The J gene is TRBJ1-2, the V gene TRBV7-9, with unresolved D. Trimming took off 5 bases at V and 1 base at J, with 8 bases between the two ends. Germline-derived CDR1 and CDR2 are SEHNR and FQNEAQ (reference sequence). The CDR3 has 13 residues. The CDR3: CASSHDDNYGYTF. The CDR3 DNA is TGTGCCAGCAGCCACGACGATAACTATGGCTACACCTTC. The entire variable domain, with the rest obtained from reference TRBV7-9 and TRBJ1-2, is as follows: DTGVSQNPRHKITKRGQNVTFRCDPISEHNRLYWYRQTLGQGPEFLTYFQNEAQLEKSRLLSDRFSAERPKGSFSTLEIQRTEQGDSAMYLCASSHDDNYGYTFGSGTRLTVV.